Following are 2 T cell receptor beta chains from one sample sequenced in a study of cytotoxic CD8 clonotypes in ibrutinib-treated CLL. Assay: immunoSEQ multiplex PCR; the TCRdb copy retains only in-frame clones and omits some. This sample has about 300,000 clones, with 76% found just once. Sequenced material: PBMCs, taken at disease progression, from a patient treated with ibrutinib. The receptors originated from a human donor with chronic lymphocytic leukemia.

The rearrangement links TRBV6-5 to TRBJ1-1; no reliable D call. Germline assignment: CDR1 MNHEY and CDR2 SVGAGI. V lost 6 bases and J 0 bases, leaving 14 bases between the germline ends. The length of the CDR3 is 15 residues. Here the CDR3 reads CASSPLGIMNTEAFF. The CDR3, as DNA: TGTGCCAGCAGCCCGCTGGGGATTATGAACACTGAAGCTTTCTTT.

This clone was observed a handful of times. The CDR3 reads CASSLTQGKATQYF. The CDR3 DNA follows: TGTGCCAGCAGCCTCACGCAGGGGAAGGCGACCCAGTACTTC. The chain is built from TRBV7-6 and TRBJ2-5; tentative D call: TRBD1 (6 bases). V lost 5 bases, J lost 7 bases, and 17 bases lay in between. The CDR3 extends over 14 amino acids. Germline V lookup: CDR1 SGHVS, CDR2 FNYEAQ.